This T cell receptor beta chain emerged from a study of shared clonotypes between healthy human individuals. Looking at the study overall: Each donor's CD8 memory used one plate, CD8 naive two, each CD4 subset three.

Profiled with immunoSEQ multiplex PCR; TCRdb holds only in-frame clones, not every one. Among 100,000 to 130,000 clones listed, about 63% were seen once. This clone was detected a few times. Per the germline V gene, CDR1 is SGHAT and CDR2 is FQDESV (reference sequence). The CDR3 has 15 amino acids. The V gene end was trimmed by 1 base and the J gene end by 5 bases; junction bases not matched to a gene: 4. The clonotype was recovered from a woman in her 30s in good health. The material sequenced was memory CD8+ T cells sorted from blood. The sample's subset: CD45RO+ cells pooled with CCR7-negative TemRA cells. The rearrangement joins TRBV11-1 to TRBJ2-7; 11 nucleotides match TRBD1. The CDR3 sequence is CASSLGGQGAHEQYF. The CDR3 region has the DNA TGTGCCAGCAGCTTAGGTGGACAGGGGGCCCACGAGCAGTACTTC.